The 7 T cell receptor beta chains presented below share a single source sample, sequenced in a study of T cell repertoires in cytomegalovirus infection. These receptors lack a known antigen. TCRdb reprocessed the reads with MiXCR, giving one entry per CDR3 protein. This sample has 300,000 to 400,000 distinct CDR3 sequences, with 25% to 30% found just once. The specimen comprised cultured PBMCs, sampled from culture after CMV antigen stimulation. Receptors were obtained from a human donor in good health (CMV status not recorded). Some clones in this sample may be carry-over from other donors' samples.

This chain joins TRBV7-9 and TRBJ1-1; D remains unclear. Per the germline V gene, CDR1 is SEHNR and CDR2 is FQNEAQ (reference sequence). V shed 1 base and J shed 11 bases, with 8 bases lying between them. CDR3 length: 11 amino acids. Here the CDR3 reads CASSLEYRAFF. The CDR3 bases are TGTGCCAGCAGCTTAGAGTATCGGGCTTTCTTT. Complete variable domain (other parts from reference TRBV7-9 and TRBJ1-1): DTGVSQNPRHKITKRGQNVTFRCDPISEHNRLYWYRQTLGQGPEFLTYFQNEAQLEKSRLLSDRFSAERPKGSFSTLEIQRTEQGDSAMYLCASSLEYRAFFGQGTRLTVV.

V is TRBV6-6 and J is TRBJ1-2; tentative D call: TRBD1 (5 bases). This CDR3 comprises 13 residues. The germline CDR1 and CDR2 sequences are MNHNY and SVGAGI (reference sequence). Trimming removed 8 bases at V and 7 bases at J, with 17 bases between. The CDR3 region has the DNA TGTGCCAGCGCCCCCTTTGGGGGTCTTGGCTACACCTTC. It codes for CASAPFGGLGYTF.

In the case of this clonotype: A junction boundary mismatches the germline segment, possibly from a read error. The chain links TRBV4-1 to TRBJ1-1, with 7 bases fitting TRBD1. Germline V CDR1 and CDR2: MGHRA, YSYEKL. CDR3 length equals 18 residues. DNA of the CDR3: TGTGCCAGCAGCCAGGAGGACTACAGGGGACGTGATTACACTGTAGCTTTCTTT. Protein product: CASSQEDYRGRDYTVAFF.

This chain connects TRBV19 to TRBJ2-3; D not certain. This CDR3 is 15 amino acids long. The V gene's germline CDR1 is LNHDA and CDR2 SQIVND (reference sequence). The V and J ends lost 6 bases and 0 bases respectively, with 13 bases between them. The CDR3 sequence is CASRRSRSSTDTQYF. CDR3 in DNA: TGTGCCAGTAGACGATCACGTTCTAGCACAGATACGCAGTATTTT.

The chain is built from TRBV10-3 and TRBJ2-3; D is perhaps TRBD1 or TRBD2 (5 bases each). V was shortened by 5 bases and J by 0 bases, with 12 bases between the two germline ends. Looked up from germline, CDR1 is ENHRY and CDR2 is SYGVKD. The CDR3 contains 15 residues. In DNA, the CDR3 is TGTGCCATCAGTCGGGACGGAACTAGCACAGATACGCAGTATTTT. Encoded protein: CAISRDGTSTDTQYF.

This chain links TRBV29-1 with TRBJ2-2; TRBD1 matches 7 bases. V lost 7 bases to trimming and J lost 5 bases; unmatched junction nucleotides: 10. The CDR3 is made up of 14 amino acids. In germline, CDR1 is SQVTM, CDR2 ANQGSEA. This CDR3 reads CSASGGVWTGELFF. CDR3 sequence (DNA): TGCAGCGCGTCAGGGGGAGTGTGGACCGGGGAGCTGTTTTTT.

V gene TRBV4-1 combines with J gene TRBJ2-1; the match to TRBD1 covers 7 bases. The CDR3 extends over 14 amino acids. Trimming took 4 bases from V and 8 from J; bases not matched to a gene: 8. CDR1 and CDR2 from the germline V gene are MGHRA and YSYEKL. The CDR3 protein is CASSRGTASDEQFF. The CDR3 region has the DNA TGCGCCAGCAGCCGAGGGACAGCTAGTGATGAGCAGTTCTTC.